This T cell receptor beta chain derives from a study of blood T cell repertoires in COVID-19. Sequencing was performed with immunoSEQ multiplex PCR; in TCRdb, only in-frame clones are kept and a portion is missing. The sample gives about 140,000 clones, 87% of which show up once; about 4.3% is in the top ten. V trimming: 5 bases; J trimming: 1 base; junction bases outside the gene matches: 10. The CDR3 consists of 17 residues. The germline V gene has CDR1 PRHDT and CDR2 FYEKMQ (reference sequence). The source of this sequence is a woman in her thirties or forties with acute or convalescent COVID-19. J is TRBJ2-2 and V is TRBV13, with TRBD1 matching 7 bases. The sample was peripheral blood. Here the CDR3 DNA reads TGTGCCAGCAGCCCGCTCCACGGGACAGAGAACACCGGGGAGCTGTTTTTT. This translates into CASSPLHGTENTGELFF.